A selection of T cell receptor beta chains follows, all from one sample in a study of cytomegalovirus exposure and HLA in healthy donors. TCRdb keeps only in-frame clones here, not all; method: immunoSEQ multiplex PCR. The sample consists of 150,000 to 200,000 clones, about four fifths of them appearing once. The specimen sequenced was PBMCs. All receptors come from a woman aged 45 to 65 in good health and CMV-seronegative. Both conserved end residues are part of each CDR3.

j_call	v_call	cdr3_aa
TRBJ2-7	TRBV6-5	CASTHSGHEQYF
TRBJ1-2	TRBV7-9	CSSSGRVQGNNYGYTF
TRBJ1-1	TRBV27	CASSLSQGGAEAFF
TRBJ1-1	TRBV19	CASTPITGAISEAFF
TRBJ1-5	TRBV7-2	CASSLGRGGQPQHF
TRBJ1-2	TRBV18	CASSLLALGGAYGYTF
TRBJ2-7	TRBV5-8	CASIRGERGDSYEQYF
TRBJ1-1	TRBV7-2	CASRETGMNTEAFF
TRBJ2-2	TRBV4-1	CASSRPYTGSRRTNTGELFF
TRBJ2-3	TRBV4-3	CASSQTGGLEDTQYF
TRBJ1-2	TRBV5-5	CASSLASNYGYTF
TRBJ1-2	TRBV9	CASSPGSATKVSFGYTF
TRBJ1-2	TRBV6-5	CASSYVGRGFGYTF
TRBJ2-1	TRBV7-2	CASSLEAVTSGTSEQFF
TRBJ1-1	TRBV18	CASSPQKNRDNEAFF
TRBJ2-7	TRBV30	CAWSARFAPGEQYF
TRBJ2-4	TRBV7-8	CASSLESGAKNIQYF
TRBJ2-5	TRBV9	CASSADGLAGETQYF
TRBJ2-2	TRBV6-6	CASSYSSGNTGELFF
TRBJ1-3	TRBV5-1	CASSSKGDGNTIYF
TRBJ1-4	TRBV5-6	CASSPIGSHNEKLFF
TRBJ2-1	TRBV7-9	CASLREINEQFF
TRBJ1-4	TRBV27	CASRRQGAPEKLFF
TRBJ1-2	TRBV19	CASKWDTLNYGYTF
TRBJ2-1	TRBV20-1	CSAAERGAIF
TRBJ2-5	TRBV7-9	CSSTPMSETQYF
TRBJ2-1	TRBV4-2	CASSQDRLAGNEQFF